This T cell receptor beta chain was sequenced during a study of T cells after yellow fever vaccination. V shed 3 bases, J shed 0 bases, and the junction held 7 bases outside the gene matches. Germline assignment: CDR1 DFQATT and CDR2 SNEGSKA (reference sequence). The CDR3 spans 15 residues. TCRdb ran MiXCR on the 5' RACE reads and lists one entry per CDR3 protein. The sample lists some 400,000 distinct CDR3 sequences, under 7.5% seen once, with approximately 15% in the top ten. This clonotype was detected many times. Sequencing was performed on PBMCs, taken 5 days after the yellow fever booster vaccination. V is TRBV20-1 and J is TRBJ1-1, with 7 bases that match TRBD1. The clonotype was recovered from a man between 25 and 39 years old who received the YFV17D yellow fever vaccine. The CDR3 spells CSASEPDRLNTEAFF. As DNA, the CDR3 is TGCAGTGCTAGTGAACCGGACAGGCTGAACACTGAAGCTTTCTTT.